These 22 T cell receptor beta chains were all obtained from the same sample, sequenced in a study of T cells in Graves' hyperthyroidism and ophthalmopathy. The CDR3 regions of TCR beta were amplified from RNA transcripts. Using the HTBI primer set, a first-round RT-PCR was run on the TCR CDR3. TCRdb passed the multiplex PCR reads through MiXCR, listing each CDR3 protein once. The sample lists about 290,000 distinct CDR3 sequences, about 13% occurring once. The sequenced sample consisted of blood. All receptors derive from a woman in her thirties or forties with Graves' hyperthyroidism.

There are many counts of this clonotype. The chain combines TRBV30 with TRBJ2-5; maybe TRBD2 (5 bases). V lost 0 bases to trimming and J lost 6 bases, with 8 bases between them. The CDR3 spans 12 residues. Germline lookup yields CDR1 GTSNPN and CDR2 SVGIG (reference sequence). The CDR3 sequence: CAWSVRGQTQYF. CDR3 coding DNA: TGTGCCTGGAGTGTACGAGGGCAGACCCAGTACTTC.

This clonotype was recorded a few times. The J gene is TRBJ1-2, the V gene TRBV6-6; the D gene is possibly TRBD1 (6 bases). The germline V and J ends were trimmed by 0 bases and 5 bases, with 16 bases remaining between them. Germline assignment: CDR1 MNHNY and CDR2 SVGAGI (reference sequence). This CDR3 has 16 amino acids. The CDR3 DNA sequence: TGTGCCAGCAGTTACTCGCCGCGGGGGGCCGGGTATGGCTACACCTTC. Its translation is CASSYSPRGAGYGYTF.

This clonotype was seen at least ten times. The chain couples TRBV6-2 or TRBV6-3 to TRBJ2-1; no reliable D call. CDR1 MNHEY and CDR2 SVGEGT come from the germline V gene. The CDR3 consists of 14 residues. The V gene lost 6 bases and the J gene lost 8 bases, with 17 bases spanning the gap. DNA for the CDR3: TGTGCCAGCAGCAAGGACCTATTCGGCGATGAGCAGTTCTTC. Translated: CASSKDLFGDEQFF.

The table lists this clonotype with a few counts. One end of the junction does not line up with germline, which may come from a read error. J is TRBJ2-2 and V is TRBV28, with TRBD2 matching 8 bases. The CDR3 sequence is 15 residues long. The germline gives CDR1 MDHEN, CDR2 SYDVKM. CDR3 protein: CASSPGTSGTGELLF. CDR3 coding DNA: TGTGCCAGCAGTCCCGGAACTAGCGGCACCGGGGAGCTGCTTTTT.

The sample holds many counts of this clonotype. CDR3 sequence (DNA): TGTGCCAGCAGTGAACAGGGAAGCAATCAGCCCCAGCATTTT. As protein: CASSEQGSNQPQHF. The chain couples TRBV2 to TRBJ1-5, with D maybe TRBD1 (5 bases). Trimming left V 2 bases short and J 1 base short, with 6 bases between. Per the germline V gene, CDR1 is SNHLY and CDR2 is FYNNEI. The CDR3 has 14 residues.

This clonotype was found many times. V is TRBV4-1 and J is TRBJ1-2; no definite D call. V was clipped by 0 bases and J by 1 base, with 9 bases between them. Germline lookup yields CDR1 MGHRA and CDR2 YSYEKL. The CDR3 is made up of 15 amino acids. CDR3 DNA: TGCGCCAGCAGCCAAGATATACAGAATAACTATGGCTACACCTTC. Protein sequence: CASSQDIQNNYGYTF.

The chain carries TRBV27 and TRBJ2-3, with TRBD2 identical over 12 bases. The length of the CDR3 is 12 residues. Germline loops: CDR1 MNHEY, CDR2 SMNVEV (reference sequence). V shed 9 bases and J 6 bases; nucleotides not matched to a gene: 1. CDR3 protein: CASGTSGDTQYF. CDR3 nucleotide sequence: TGTGCCAGTGGGACTAGCGGGGATACGCAGTATTTT.

This clonotype came up many times. The rearrangement links TRBV10-3 to TRBJ2-7, with 11 positions matching TRBD1. This CDR3 is 14 amino acids long. In germline, CDR1 is ENHRY, CDR2 SYGVKD. Losses at the gene ends were 8 bases for V and 4 bases for J; bases not matched to a gene: 7. The DNA for the CDR3 is TGTGCCATCTCCCTGGGACAGGGGGGGTACGAGCAGTACTTC. This codes for CAISLGQGGYEQYF.

This clonotype was found many times. The CDR3 region is CSARDLSSGSTDTQYF. CDR3 coding DNA: TGCAGTGCTAGAGATCTCTCTAGCGGGAGCACAGATACGCAGTATTTT. V gene TRBV20-1 combines with J gene TRBJ2-3; 8 nucleotides agree with TRBD2. This CDR3 is built from 16 residues. CDR1 is DFQATT, CDR2 SNEGSKA, per germline (reference sequence). V lost 0 bases, J lost 0 bases, and 5 bases stayed unmatched.

This clonotype was observed many times. The chain has TRBV2 and TRBJ1-4; D not certain. The V and J ends lost 7 bases and 5 bases respectively, with 14 bases between them. The CDR3 contains 14 residues. Germline V CDR1 and CDR2: SNHLY, FYNNEI. CDR3 nucleotides: TGTGCCAGCACAGAAGGTCCGCCGAATGAAAAACTGTTTTTT. It encodes CASTEGPPNEKLFF.

This clonotype was counted ten times or more. The V and J genes are TRBV20-1 and TRBJ2-5; TRBD2 matches 7 bases. The length of the CDR3 is 13 residues. With 6 bases clipped from V and 3 bases from J, the junction kept 7 bases outside the gene matches. Germline V gene sequence: CDR1 DFQATT, CDR2 SNEGSKA (reference sequence). CDR3 loop: CSATPGLKETQYF. As DNA, the CDR3 is TGCAGTGCCACACCGGGACTAAAAGAGACCCAGTACTTC.

The rearrangement uses TRBV6-2 or TRBV6-3 and TRBJ1-3; D remains unclear. Germline V gene sequence: CDR1 MNHEY, CDR2 SVGEGT. Deletions cut 6 bases from V and 3 bases from J, with 9 bases between. The CDR3 contains 13 residues. CDR3 loop: CASSPHRGNTIYF. CDR3 bases: TGTGCCAGCAGCCCCCATCGTGGAAACACCATATATTTT.

There are many counts of this clonotype. CDR3 in DNA: TGTGCCAGCAGTTTCTCCCTAGCGGGAGGGGGCACAGATACGCAGTATTTT. It translates to CASSFSLAGGGTDTQYF. V usage is TRBV28 and J usage is TRBJ2-3; 12 bases fit TRBD2. CDR3 length: 17 residues. Looked up from germline, CDR1 is MDHEN and CDR2 is SYDVKM. Trimming cost V 3 bases and J 1 base; bases outside gene matches: 5.

With regard to this clonotype: With a much larger clone just one base away, this may be a read error. V usage is TRBV13 and J usage is TRBJ1-1; no definite D call. This CDR3 is 13 amino acids long. V was clipped by 7 bases and J by 10 bases, with 19 bases between them. Germline assignment: CDR1 PRHDT and CDR2 FYEKMQ (reference sequence). CDR3 amino acids: CASTMAGFHGAFF. Written as DNA, the CDR3 is TGTGCCAGCACCATGGCCGGGTTTCACGGAGCTTTCTTT.

The sample holds many counts of this clonotype. This chain connects TRBV29-1 to TRBJ1-1; TRBD1 matches at 10 bases. The J segment lost 3 bases and the V segment lost 6 bases, leaving 1 base of the junction unmatched. Germline-derived CDR1 and CDR2 are SQVTM and ANQGSEA. This CDR3 comprises 12 residues. The CDR3 region has the DNA TGCAGCGTGGGGACAGGGGACACTGAAGCTTTCTTT. It translates to CSVGTGDTEAFF.

The chain carries TRBV9 and TRBJ2-7; D gene unclear. The CDR3 has 14 residues. The V gene's germline CDR1 is SGDLS and CDR2 YYNGEE. The V and J ends lost 0 bases and 0 bases respectively, with 7 bases between them. The CDR3 loop reads CASSVVGSSYEQYF. The DNA for the CDR3 is TGTGCCAGCAGCGTAGTCGGCAGCTCCTACGAGCAGTACTTC.

In this sample, this clonotype turned up many times. V and J are TRBV20-1 and TRBJ1-1, with 8 bases that match TRBD1. Germline values: CDR1 DFQATT, CDR2 SNEGSKA (reference sequence). The CDR3 consists of 15 residues. V shed 4 bases and J 1 base; nucleotides not matched to a gene: 8. CDR3 coding DNA: TGCAGTGCTAACCCTCAGGGGGCAGGGAACACTGAAGCTTTCTTT. Encoded protein: CSANPQGAGNTEAFF.

Remarks on this clonotype: A much larger clone lies one base from this, so it may be a read error. V is TRBV10-3 and J is TRBJ1-2, with D perhaps TRBD1 (5 bases). V was shortened by 6 bases and J by 4 bases, with 12 bases between the two germline ends. CDR1 and CDR2 (germline): ENHRY, SYGVKD. The CDR3 extends over 13 amino acids. CDR3 loop: CAIRGRWGYGYTF. CDR3 nucleotide sequence: TGTGCCATCAGGGGGCGATGGGGCTATGGCTACACCTTC.

This chain uses TRBV12-3 or TRBV12-4 with TRBJ1-1; perhaps TRBD1 as D (5 bases). The CDR3 has 14 amino acids. V shed 6 bases and J shed 1 base, with 12 bases lying between them. CDR3 DNA sequence: TGTGCCAGCAGCAAACCCGGACAGAACACTGAAGCTTTCTTT. It yields the protein CASSKPGQNTEAFF.

This clonotype was seen more than once but under ten times. V gene TRBV10-3 combines with J gene TRBJ2-7; D is unclear. Germline-derived CDR1 and CDR2 are ENHRY and SYGVKD. CDR3 size: 11 residues. Trimming pared 3 bases from V and 3 bases from J, leaving 3 bases between. DNA of the CDR3: TGTGCCATCAGTGACAGCTACGAGCAGTACTTC. It encodes CAISDSYEQYF.

In this sample, this clonotype turned up many times. The V and J genes are TRBV6-1 and TRBJ2-7; D is uncertain. V lost 6 bases and J lost 4, with 13 bases in between. Per germline, CDR1 MNHNS and CDR2 SASEGT. The CDR3 has 13 amino acids. The DNA for the CDR3 is TGTGCCAGCAGATACGACGGAACTTACGAGCAGTACTTC. This gives the protein CASRYDGTYEQYF.

Many counts were recorded for this clonotype. This rearrangement joins TRBV12-3 or TRBV12-4 to TRBJ1-4; possible D gene TRBD1, 5 bases. The ends were cut back, 5 bases at V and 7 bases at J, with 17 bases in the middle. This CDR3 is 15 amino acids long. The CDR3: CASSDWGRAGEKLFF. The CDR3 DNA follows: TGTGCCAGCAGTGACTGGGGGAGGGCCGGTGAAAAACTGTTTTTT.